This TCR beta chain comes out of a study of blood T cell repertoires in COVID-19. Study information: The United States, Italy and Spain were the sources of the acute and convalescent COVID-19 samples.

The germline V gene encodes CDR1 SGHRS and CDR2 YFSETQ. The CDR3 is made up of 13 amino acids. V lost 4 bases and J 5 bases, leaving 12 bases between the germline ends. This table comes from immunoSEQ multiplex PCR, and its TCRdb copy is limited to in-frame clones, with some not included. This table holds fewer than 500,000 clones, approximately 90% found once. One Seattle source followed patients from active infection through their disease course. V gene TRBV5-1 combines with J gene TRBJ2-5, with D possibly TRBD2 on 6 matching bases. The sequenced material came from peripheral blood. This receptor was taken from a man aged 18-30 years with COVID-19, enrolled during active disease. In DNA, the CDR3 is TGCGCCAGCAGCCGGGAGACGGATGAGACCCAGTACTTC. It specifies CASSRETDETQYF.